Each of the 5 T cell receptor beta chains below was sequenced from the same sample in a study of T-cell reconstitution after alpha-beta-depleted transplantation in children. The library targeted TCRbeta and was prepared with unique molecular identifiers. A single record per CDR3 protein comes from TCRdb applying MiXCR to the PCR reads. This sample has over 550,000 distinct CDR3 sequences, with roughly a tenth found just once. Sequencing was performed on PBMCs from the stem cell graft donor, taken from the stem cell graft. These receptor sequences come from a human donor who donated a stem cell graft to a child with acute myeloid leukemia.

The chain links TRBV6-2 or TRBV6-3 to TRBJ2-1; the D gene is possibly TRBD2 (6 bases). This CDR3 is 17 amino acids long. Trimming cost V 6 bases and J 7 bases, with 25 bases left between them. Looked up from germline, CDR1 is MNHEY and CDR2 is SVGEGT. CDR3 in amino acids: CASRAFSGTQGGNEQFF. The CDR3 coding sequence is TGTGCCAGCAGGGCCTTCTCCGGGACTCAAGGTGGGAATGAGCAGTTCTTC.

This clonotype showed up just a few times. V gene TRBV7-3 combines with J gene TRBJ2-1; TRBD2 agrees at 7 bases. The CDR3 covers 16 residues. From germline, CDR1 is SGHTA and CDR2 FQGTGA. The junction had 8 bases not matched to a gene; V was cut back by 2 bases and J by 4 bases. DNA for the CDR3: TGTGCCAGCAGCTTAGGTCCCAAGCGGGGATACAATGAGCAGTTCTTC. As protein: CASSLGPKRGYNEQFF.

This clonotype was picked up a small number of times. Here the CDR3 DNA reads TGTGCCAGCAGCGGAAGTAGCGGGAGGTTGGGAACCGGGGAGCTGTTTTTT. Translated, it gives CASSGSSGRLGTGELFF. The chain links TRBV9 to TRBJ2-2, with 10 bases lining up with TRBD2. The CDR3 has 17 residues. Germline trimming cut 3 bases from V and 5 bases from J; bases unmatched to any gene: 10. CDR1 is SGDLS, CDR2 YYNGEE, per germline.

V and J are TRBV9 and TRBJ1-1; D gene ambiguous. The germline V gene has CDR1 SGDLS and CDR2 YYNGEE. V lost 0 bases, J lost 7 bases, and 7 bases lay in between. This CDR3 is built from 12 residues. Here the CDR3 reads CASSVDHLEAFF. CDR3 DNA sequence: TGTGCCAGCAGCGTAGACCATCTTGAAGCTTTCTTT. The whole variable domain, filled in from reference TRBV9 and TRBJ1-1, reads DSGVTQTPKHLITATGQRVTLRCSPRSGDLSVYWYQQSLDQGLQFLIQYYNGEERAKGNILERFSAQQFPDLHSELNLSSLELGDSALYFCASSVDHLEAFFGQGTRLTVV.

This clonotype was observed at least ten times. The chain couples TRBV29-1 to TRBJ2-1, with 13 bases lining up with TRBD2. V lost 1 base and J lost 7; bases outside the gene matches: 4. This CDR3 is 15 amino acids long. Germline V CDR1 and CDR2: SQVTM, ANQGSEA. The CDR3 nucleotides are TGCAGCGTTGAAGGGACTAGCGGGAGCTATAATGAGCAGTTCTTC. Translation gives CSVEGTSGSYNEQFF.